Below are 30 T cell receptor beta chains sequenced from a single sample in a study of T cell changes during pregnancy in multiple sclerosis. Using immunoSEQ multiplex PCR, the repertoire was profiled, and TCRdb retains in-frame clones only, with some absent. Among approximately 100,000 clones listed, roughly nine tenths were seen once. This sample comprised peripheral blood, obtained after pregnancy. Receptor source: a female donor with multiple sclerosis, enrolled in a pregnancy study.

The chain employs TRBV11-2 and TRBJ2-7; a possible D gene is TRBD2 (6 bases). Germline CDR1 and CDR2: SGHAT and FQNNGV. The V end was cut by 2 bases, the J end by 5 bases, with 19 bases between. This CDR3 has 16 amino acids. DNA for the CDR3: TGTGCCAGCAGCTTACGTGTACGGCCGGGAGACGACGAGCAGTACTTC. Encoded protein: CASSLRVRPGDDEQYF.

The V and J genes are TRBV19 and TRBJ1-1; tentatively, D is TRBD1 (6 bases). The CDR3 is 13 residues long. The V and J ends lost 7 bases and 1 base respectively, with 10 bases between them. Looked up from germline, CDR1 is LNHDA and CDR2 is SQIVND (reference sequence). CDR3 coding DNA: TGTGCCAGTAAGGACAGATGGAACACTGAAGCTTTCTTT. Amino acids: CASKDRWNTEAFF.

For the CDR3, the DNA is TGTGCCAGCAGTTACTCGAACAGGGGGACTGAAGCTTTCTTT. This sequence encodes CASSYSNRGTEAFF. J is TRBJ1-1 and V is TRBV6-6; 8 nucleotides match TRBD1. Germline V lookup: CDR1 MNHNY, CDR2 SVGAGI (reference sequence). V gave up 0 bases and J gave up 5 bases; unmatched junction bases: 2. The CDR3 runs to 14 residues.

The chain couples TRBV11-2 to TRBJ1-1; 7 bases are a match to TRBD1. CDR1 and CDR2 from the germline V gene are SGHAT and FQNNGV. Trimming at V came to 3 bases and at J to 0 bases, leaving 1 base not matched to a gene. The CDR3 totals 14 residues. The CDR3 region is CASSFDRVNTEAFF. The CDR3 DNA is TGTGCCAGCAGCTTTGACAGGGTGAACACTGAAGCTTTCTTT.

CDR3 region: CASSPRGGRAYNEQFF. CDR3 in DNA: TGTGCCAGCAGCCCGCGGGGCGGGAGGGCCTACAATGAGCAGTTCTTC. The chain carries TRBV7-9 and TRBJ2-1; 9 nucleotides line up with TRBD2. The CDR3 runs to 16 residues. Germline lookup yields CDR1 SEHNR and CDR2 FQNEAQ (reference sequence). Trimming took 5 bases from V and 2 from J; bases not matched to a gene: 7.

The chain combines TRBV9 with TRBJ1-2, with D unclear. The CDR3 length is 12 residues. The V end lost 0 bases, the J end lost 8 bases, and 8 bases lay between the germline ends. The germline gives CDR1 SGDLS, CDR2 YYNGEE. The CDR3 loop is CASSVATGGYTF. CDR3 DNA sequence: TGTGCCAGCAGCGTAGCTACCGGGGGCTACACCTTC.

CDR3 region: CASSARRQGSYNEQFF. Written as DNA, the CDR3 is TGTGCCAGCAGCGCACGCCGACAGGGCTCCTACAATGAGCAGTTCTTC. The chain employs TRBV9 and TRBJ2-1; 7 nucleotides line up with TRBD1. The germline CDR1 and CDR2 sequences are SGDLS and YYNGEE. The CDR3 extends over 16 amino acids. V lost 3 bases, J lost 0 bases, and 6 bases stayed unmatched. The full variable domain, in which reference TRBV9 and TRBJ2-1 provide the parts outside the CDR3, is DSGVTQTPKHLITATGQRVTLRCSPRSGDLSVYWYQQSLDQGLQFLIQYYNGEERAKGNILERFSAQQFPDLHSELNLSSLELGDSALYFCASSARRQGSYNEQFFGPGTRLTVL.

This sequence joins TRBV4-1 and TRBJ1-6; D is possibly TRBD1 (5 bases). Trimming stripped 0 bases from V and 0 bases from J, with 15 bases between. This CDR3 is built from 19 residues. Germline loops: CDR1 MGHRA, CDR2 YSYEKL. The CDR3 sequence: CASSQDGGAGSSYNSPLHF. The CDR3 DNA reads TGCGCCAGCAGCCAAGATGGAGGGGCGGGAAGCTCCTATAATTCACCCCTCCACTTT.

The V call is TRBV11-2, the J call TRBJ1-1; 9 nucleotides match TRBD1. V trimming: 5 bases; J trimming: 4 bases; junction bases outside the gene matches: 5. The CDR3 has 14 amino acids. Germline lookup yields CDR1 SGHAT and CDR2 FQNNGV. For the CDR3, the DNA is TGTGCCAGCAGCACCTACAGGGGGCGCACTGAAGCTTTCTTT. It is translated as CASSTYRGRTEAFF.

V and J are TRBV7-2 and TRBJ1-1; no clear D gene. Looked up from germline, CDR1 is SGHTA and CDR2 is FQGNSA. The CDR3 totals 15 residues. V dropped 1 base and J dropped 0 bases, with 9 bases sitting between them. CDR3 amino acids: CASSLVPGMNTEAFF. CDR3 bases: TGTGCCAGCAGCTTAGTGCCGGGAATGAACACTGAAGCTTTCTTT.

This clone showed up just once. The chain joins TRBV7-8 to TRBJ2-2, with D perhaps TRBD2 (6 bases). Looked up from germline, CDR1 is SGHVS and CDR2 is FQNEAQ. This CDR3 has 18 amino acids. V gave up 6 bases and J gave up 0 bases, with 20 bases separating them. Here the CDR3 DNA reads TGTGCCAGCAGTCCCCGTAGGGTAGCGGCCTCGAACACCGGGGAGCTGTTTTTT. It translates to CASSPRRVAASNTGELFF.

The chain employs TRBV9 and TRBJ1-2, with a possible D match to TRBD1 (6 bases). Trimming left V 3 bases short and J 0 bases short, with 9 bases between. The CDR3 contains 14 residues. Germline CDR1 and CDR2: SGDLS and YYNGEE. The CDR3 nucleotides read TGTGCCAGCAGCGCCGGACAGTCTAACTATGGCTACACCTTC. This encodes CASSAGQSNYGYTF.

The CDR3 region has the DNA TGTGCCAGCAGCTTAAATCAGCGGGGGGGCACAGATACGCAGTATTTT. It is translated as CASSLNQRGGTDTQYF. The J gene is TRBJ2-3, the V gene TRBV7-6; 9 bases are a match to TRBD2. The CDR3 consists of 16 residues. The V and J ends lost 2 bases and 1 base, in that order; junction bases with no gene match: 4. Germline V gene lookup returns CDR1 SGHVS and CDR2 FNYEAQ.

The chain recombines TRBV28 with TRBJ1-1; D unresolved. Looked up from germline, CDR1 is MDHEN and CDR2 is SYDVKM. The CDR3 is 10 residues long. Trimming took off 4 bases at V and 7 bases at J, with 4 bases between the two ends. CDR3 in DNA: TGTGCCAGCAGTTATAGTGAAGCTTTCTTT. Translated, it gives CASSYSEAFF.

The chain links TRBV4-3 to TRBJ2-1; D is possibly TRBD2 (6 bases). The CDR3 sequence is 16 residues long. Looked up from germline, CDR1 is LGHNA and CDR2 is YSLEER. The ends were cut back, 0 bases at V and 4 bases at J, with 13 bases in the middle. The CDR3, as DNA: TGCGCCAGCAGCCAAGAGCGGGGTAACATGTACAATGAGCAGTTCTTC. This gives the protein CASSQERGNMYNEQFF.

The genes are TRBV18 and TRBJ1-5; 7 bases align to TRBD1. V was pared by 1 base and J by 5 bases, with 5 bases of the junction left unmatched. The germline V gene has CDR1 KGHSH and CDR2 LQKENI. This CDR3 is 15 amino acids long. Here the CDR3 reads CASSPLSGGDQPQHF. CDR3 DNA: TGTGCCAGCTCACCACTCTCAGGGGGTGATCAGCCCCAGCATTTT. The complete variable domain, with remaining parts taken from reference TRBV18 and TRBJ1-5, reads NAGVMQNPRHLVRRRGQEARLRCSPMKGHSHVYWYRQLPEEGLKFMVYLQKENIIDESGMPKERFSAEFPKEGPSILRIQQVVRGDSAAYFCASSPLSGGDQPQHFGDGTRLSIL.

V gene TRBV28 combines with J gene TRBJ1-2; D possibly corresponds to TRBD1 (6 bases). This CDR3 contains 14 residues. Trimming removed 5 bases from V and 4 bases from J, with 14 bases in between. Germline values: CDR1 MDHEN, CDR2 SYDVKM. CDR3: CASSPTDRGYGYTF. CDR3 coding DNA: TGTGCCAGCAGTCCGACGGACAGAGGCTATGGCTACACCTTC.

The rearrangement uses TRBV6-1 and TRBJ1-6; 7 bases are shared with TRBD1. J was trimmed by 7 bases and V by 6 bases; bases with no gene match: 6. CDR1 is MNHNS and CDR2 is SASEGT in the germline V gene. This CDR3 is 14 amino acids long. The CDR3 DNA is TGTGCCAGCAGGGAACAGGGGCAAAATTCACCCCTCCACTTT. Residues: CASREQGQNSPLHF.

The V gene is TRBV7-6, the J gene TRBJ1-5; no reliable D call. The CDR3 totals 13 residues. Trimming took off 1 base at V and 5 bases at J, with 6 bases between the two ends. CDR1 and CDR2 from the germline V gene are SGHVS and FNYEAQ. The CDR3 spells CASSLERDQPQHF. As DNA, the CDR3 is TGTGCCAGCAGCTTAGAGCGGGATCAGCCCCAGCATTTT.

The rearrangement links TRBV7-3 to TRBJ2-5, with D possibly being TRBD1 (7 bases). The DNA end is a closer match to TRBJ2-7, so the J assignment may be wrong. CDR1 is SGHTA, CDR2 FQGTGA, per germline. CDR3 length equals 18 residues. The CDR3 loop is CASSLNGRGAPLCYEQYF. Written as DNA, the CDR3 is TGTGCCAGCAGCTTAAATGGCAGGGGGGCACCATTATGCTACGAGCAGTACTTC.

DNA of the CDR3: TGTGCCAGCGGGTTAGCCGGGACAGGGGGTAACGGGGAGCTGTTTTTT. Translation gives CASGLAGTGGNGELFF. This chain uses TRBV7-2 with TRBJ2-2; the match to TRBD1 covers 11 bases. Germline V lookup: CDR1 SGHTA, CDR2 FQGNSA. The CDR3 runs to 16 residues. The trim removed 8 bases at V and 7 bases at J, leaving 12 bases unmatched.

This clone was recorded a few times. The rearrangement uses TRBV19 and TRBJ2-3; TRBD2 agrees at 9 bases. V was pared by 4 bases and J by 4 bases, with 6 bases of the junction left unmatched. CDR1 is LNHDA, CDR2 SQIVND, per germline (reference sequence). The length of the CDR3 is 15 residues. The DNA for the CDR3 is TGTGCCAGTAGTACCTTAGCGGGAGCGGCAGATACGCAGTATTTT. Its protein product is CASSTLAGAADTQYF.

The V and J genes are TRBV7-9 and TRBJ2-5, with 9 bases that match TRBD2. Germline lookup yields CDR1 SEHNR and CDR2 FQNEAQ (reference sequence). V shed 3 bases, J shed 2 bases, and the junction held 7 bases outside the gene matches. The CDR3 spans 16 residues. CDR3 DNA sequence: TGTGCCAGCAGCTTCCAAGCGGGAGGTGATCAAGAGACCCAGTACTTC. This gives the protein CASSFQAGGDQETQYF.

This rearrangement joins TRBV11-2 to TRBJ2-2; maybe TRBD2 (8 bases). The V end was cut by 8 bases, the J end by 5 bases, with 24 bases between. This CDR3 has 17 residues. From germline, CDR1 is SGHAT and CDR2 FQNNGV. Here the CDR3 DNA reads TGTGCCAGCTTTACGGGGGGGCAGGGGGGAAGAACCGGGGAGCTGTTTTTT. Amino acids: CASFTGGQGGRTGELFF.

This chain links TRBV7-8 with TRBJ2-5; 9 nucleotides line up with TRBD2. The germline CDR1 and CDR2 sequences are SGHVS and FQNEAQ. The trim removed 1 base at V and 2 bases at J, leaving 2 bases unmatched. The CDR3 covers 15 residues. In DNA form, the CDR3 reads TGTGCCAGCAGCTTAGGACTAGCGGTACAAGAGACCCAGTACTTC. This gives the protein CASSLGLAVQETQYF. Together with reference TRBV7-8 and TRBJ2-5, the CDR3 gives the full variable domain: GAGVSQSPRYKVAKRGQDVALRCDPISGHVSLFWYQQALGQGPEFLTYFQNEAQLDKSGLPSDRFFAERPEGSVSTLKIQRTQQEDSAVYLCASSLGLAVQETQYFGPGTRLLVL.

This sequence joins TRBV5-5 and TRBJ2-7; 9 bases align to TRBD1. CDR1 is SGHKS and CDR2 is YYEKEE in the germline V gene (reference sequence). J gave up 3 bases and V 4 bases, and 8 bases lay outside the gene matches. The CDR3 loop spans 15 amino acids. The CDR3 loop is CASSQGQGYNYEQYF. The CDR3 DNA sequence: TGTGCCAGCAGCCAGGGACAGGGTTACAACTACGAGCAGTACTTC.

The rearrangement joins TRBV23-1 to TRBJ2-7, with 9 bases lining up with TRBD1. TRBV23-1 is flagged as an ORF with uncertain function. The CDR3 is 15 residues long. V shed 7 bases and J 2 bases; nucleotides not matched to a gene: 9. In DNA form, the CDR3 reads TGCGCCAGCATTCCCGGGACAGGGCCTACCTACGAGCAGTACTTC. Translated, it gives CASIPGTGPTYEQYF.

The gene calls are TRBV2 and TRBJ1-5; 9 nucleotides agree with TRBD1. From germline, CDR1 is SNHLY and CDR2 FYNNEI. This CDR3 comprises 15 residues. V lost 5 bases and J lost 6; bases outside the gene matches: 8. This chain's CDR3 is CASSPGTGSGQPQHF. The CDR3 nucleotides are TGTGCCAGCAGTCCCGGGACAGGGTCGGGTCAGCCCCAGCATTTT.

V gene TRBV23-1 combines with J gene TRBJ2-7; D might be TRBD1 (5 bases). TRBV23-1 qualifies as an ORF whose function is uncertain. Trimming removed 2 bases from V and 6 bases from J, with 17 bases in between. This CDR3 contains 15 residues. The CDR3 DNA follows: TGCGCCAGCAGTCAACCGAGGACACGGTGGTGCGAGCAGTACTTC. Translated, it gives CASSQPRTRWCEQYF.

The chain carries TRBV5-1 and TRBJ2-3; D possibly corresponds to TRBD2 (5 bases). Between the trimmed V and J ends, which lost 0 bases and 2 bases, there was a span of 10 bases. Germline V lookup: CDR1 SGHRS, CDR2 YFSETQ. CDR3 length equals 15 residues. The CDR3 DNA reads TGCGCCAGCAGCTTGGACAAGCGGTACACAGATACGCAGTATTTT. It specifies CASSLDKRYTDTQYF.